This record concerns one T cell receptor beta chain sequence. The antigen is undetermined. Germline V gene data show CDR1 as MNHEY and CDR2 as SVGAGI. The CDR3 is 14 amino acids. V shed 0 bases and J shed 2 bases, with 5 bases lying between them. This entry belongs to a study of CD4 T cells in relation to SARS-CoV-2 and coronaviruses. Study outcomes and limitations: Crossreactivity was assessed only for spike protein, not other viral proteins. Monoreactive clones expanded significantly more to SARS-CoV-2 than crossreactive clones did.

Unexposed donor CD4+ T cells date from about 2011-2018, before the COVID-19 pandemic. After more than eight days of culture, CD4+ T cells were isolated. Half the medium was replaced with IL-2 medium on days 3 and 7. Profiling relied on immunoSEQ multiplex PCR, and the TCRdb table lists in-frame clones only, not all of them. The data contain around 25,000 clones, roughly 81% of them singletons. This receptor was identified in a human donor in good health. The sequencing input was CD4+ T cells from PBMCs, cultured in vitro. The chain carries TRBV6-5 and TRBJ1-5, with unresolved D. The CDR3 is CASSYSAGNQPQHF. The DNA for the CDR3 is TGTGCCAGCAGTTACTCGGCAGGCAATCAGCCCCAGCATTTT.